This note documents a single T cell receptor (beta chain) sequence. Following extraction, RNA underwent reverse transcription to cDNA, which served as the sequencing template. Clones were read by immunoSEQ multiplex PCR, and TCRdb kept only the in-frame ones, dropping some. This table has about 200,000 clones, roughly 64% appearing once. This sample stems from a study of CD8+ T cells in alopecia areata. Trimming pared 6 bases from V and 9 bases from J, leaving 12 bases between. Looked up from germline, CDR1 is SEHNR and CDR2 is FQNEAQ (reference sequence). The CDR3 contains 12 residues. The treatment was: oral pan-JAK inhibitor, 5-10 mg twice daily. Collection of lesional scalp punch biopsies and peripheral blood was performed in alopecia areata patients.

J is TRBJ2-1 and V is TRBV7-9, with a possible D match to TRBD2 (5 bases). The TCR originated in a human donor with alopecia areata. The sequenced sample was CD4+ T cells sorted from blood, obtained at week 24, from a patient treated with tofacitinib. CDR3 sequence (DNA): TGTGCCAGCAGTCTAAGGGAGATTGAGCAGTTCTTC. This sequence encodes CASSLREIEQFF.